Listed below are T cell receptor beta chains from one sample, sequenced in a study of blood T cell repertoires in COVID-19. Generated by immunoSEQ multiplex PCR, the TCRdb table keeps only in-frame clones and is missing some. The sample includes 85,000 or so clones, roughly 96% of them seen just once. Material: peripheral blood. The receptors here all came from a human donor with active COVID-19. The donor label of this sample is uncertain. The CDR3 runs from the conserved cysteine through the conserved F or W.

J gene,V gene,CDR3 protein
TRBJ1-6,TRBV6-1,CASSERDSAYNSPLHF
TRBJ1-1,TRBV6-2/TRBV6-3,CASSYSTGYTEAFF
TRBJ1-2,TRBV6-5,CASTHRVYGYTF
TRBJ1-1,TRBV27,CASPDTNTEAFF
TRBJ1-1,TRBV19,CASSLIQGTEAFF
TRBJ2-3,TRBV5-1,CASSPDFDSIRADTQYF
TRBJ2-3,TRBV19,CASSIGPGLRTDTQYF
TRBJ1-5,TRBV6-5,CASSLLQGAHQPQHF
TRBJ2-7,TRBV9,CASSPRWRAPGEQYF
TRBJ1-3,TRBV5-1,CASSLSGDNQRNTIYF
TRBJ1-3,TRBV2,CASSGQGAGNTIYF
TRBJ1-1,TRBV28,CASSLPDRAYTEAFF
TRBJ2-3,TRBV5-1,CASSRGSGGPRPQYF
TRBJ2-2,TRBV6-5,CASTQGLTTGELFF
TRBJ1-3,TRBV7-9,CASSLATGTGNSGNTIYF
TRBJ1-5,TRBV18,CASSPGTGGTHGNQPQHF
TRBJ2-2,TRBV4-3,CASSQDAFGTGELFF
TRBJ1-1,TRBV19,CASRRDRGQTEAFF
TRBJ2-3,TRBV11-2,CASSVTSGGSDTQYF
TRBJ1-4,TRBV11-3,CASSLVDTEKLFF
TRBJ1-1,TRBV28,CASSLVQGSGSTEAFF
TRBJ1-2,TRBV14,CASSQVDLGTGPYGYTF
TRBJ1-1,TRBV6-1,CASSEVGGQDTEAFF
TRBJ2-1,TRBV7-2,CASSLRLAGGRNEQFF
TRBJ2-5,TRBV7-9,CASSFREGQETQYF
TRBJ1-6,TRBV27,CASSSPSGGAYNSPLHF
TRBJ2-7,TRBV18,CASSTGLAGGPYEQYF
TRBJ1-2,TRBV10-3,CAISESGRVNYGYTF
TRBJ1-2,TRBV13,CASSLGGRDGYTF
TRBJ2-1,TRBV6-4,CASSELAGENNEQFF
TRBJ1-1,TRBV4-1,CASSQTSTRGNTEAFF
TRBJ1-1,TRBV24-1,CATRREMNTEAFF
TRBJ1-6,TRBV4-2,CASSQDVSSYNSPLHF
TRBJ2-3,TRBV28,CASAREVPDTQYF
TRBJ2-3,TRBV3-1/TRBV3-2,CASSQRGGEPIPDTQYF
TRBJ1-5,TRBV5-1,CASSFDPGVGQPQHF
TRBJ1-6,TRBV19,CASSIGAPRGNSPLHF
TRBJ1-6,TRBV4-1,CASSRGTANSPLHF